These T cell receptor beta chains were read from a single sample in a study of blood T cell repertoires in COVID-19. Data came from immunoSEQ multiplex PCR; TCRdb stores just in-frame clones and leaves some out. This sample carries tens of thousands of clones, around 85% of them seen once, and the ten largest clones take 15% to 18%. The sequenced sample was peripheral blood. These receptors came from a human donor in a cohort sampled during active COVID-19. The donor label of this sample is uncertain. Each CDR3 is given with its conserved first and last residue. The D gene is left open where the match is weak.

v_call: TRBV30; d_call: TRBD2; j_call: TRBJ2-6; cdr3_nt: TGTGCCTGGAGTACTGGACTAGCGGGGGGCCTTTCTGGGGCCAACGTCCTGACTTTC; cdr3_aa: CAWSTGLAGGLSGANVLTF
v_call: TRBV7-9; d_call: TRBD1; j_call: TRBJ2-3; cdr3_nt: TGTGCCAGCAGCCCCGGGACAGGCCTTAGCACAGATACGCAGTATTTT; cdr3_aa: CASSPGTGLSTDTQYF
v_call: TRBV5-6; d_call: .; j_call: TRBJ1-1; cdr3_nt: TGTGCCAGCAGCTTTGGAGCCCCCGGTAAGGCCGGCCACTGGTTGGCTTTCTTT; cdr3_aa: CASSFGAPGKAGHWLAFF
v_call: TRBV2; d_call: .; j_call: TRBJ1-5; cdr3_nt: TGTGCCAGCAGTGAAGGCAGGGGAGCTCAGCCCCAGCATTTT; cdr3_aa: CASSEGRGAQPQHF
v_call: TRBV5-5; d_call: .; j_call: TRBJ2-5; cdr3_nt: TGTGCCAGCAGCTTGGGTGCTAGCAGTTCACAAGAGACCCAGTACTTC; cdr3_aa: CASSLGASSSQETQYF
v_call: TRBV5-1; d_call: .; j_call: TRBJ2-7; cdr3_nt: TGCGCCAGCAGCAATCCGACAGAAAACGAGCAGTACTTC; cdr3_aa: CASSNPTENEQYF
v_call: TRBV7-8; d_call: .; j_call: TRBJ1-3; cdr3_nt: TGTGCCAGCAGCTTCGGTCTCTCTGGAAACACCATATATTTT; cdr3_aa: CASSFGLSGNTIYF
v_call: TRBV6-6; d_call: TRBD2; j_call: TRBJ2-7; cdr3_nt: TGTGCCGCGCGACTAGCGGGGGCGTACGAGCAGTACTTC; cdr3_aa: CAARLAGAYEQYF
v_call: TRBV12-3/TRBV12-4; d_call: .; j_call: TRBJ2-2; cdr3_nt: TGTGCCAGCAGTTCACAGGGTACCGGGGAGCTGTTTTTT; cdr3_aa: CASSSQGTGELFF
v_call: TRBV11-3; d_call: .; j_call: TRBJ2-1; cdr3_nt: TGTGCCAGCAGCCATACAGGGTTCCTAAATGAGCAGTTCTTC; cdr3_aa: CASSHTGFLNEQFF